A selection of T cell receptor beta chains follows, all from one sample in a study of Ad26.COV2.S vaccination and SARS-CoV-2 variants. Generated by immunoSEQ multiplex PCR, the TCRdb table keeps only in-frame clones and is missing some. The data show roughly 380,000 clones, 92% seen once. The sequenced sample was peripheral blood, obtained after recovery from COVID-19. The receptors originated from a human donor who had recovered from COVID-19. CDR3s include the opening cysteine and the closing phenylalanine or tryptophan. The D gene is left open where the match is weak. Clone size appears in some rows only: once, few, many, or a class for an expanded clone.

D	size	V	J	CDR3	DNA
.	.	TRBV5-6	TRBJ2-7	CASTSGAYAYEQYF	TGTGCCAGCACATCAGGGGCCTACGCCTACGAGCAGTACTTC
.	.	TRBV28	TRBJ1-1	CASSLHAPAMEAFF	TGTGCCAGCAGTCTTCACGCTCCAGCAATGGAAGCTTTCTTT
.	once	TRBV6-1	TRBJ2-7	CASSDRSLSYEQYF	TGTGCCAGCAGTGACAGGTCCCTCTCCTACGAGCAGTACTTC
.	.	TRBV2	TRBJ1-2	CASTDDRRVGTF	TGTGCCAGCACCGACGACAGGCGGGTTGGCACCTTC
.	.	TRBV7-2	TRBJ1-2	CASSLMEALGGYTF	TGTGCCAGCAGCTTAATGGAAGCCCTGGGTGGCTACACCTTC
TRBD1	.	TRBV4-1	TRBJ1-1	CASSPNRGMVTEAFF	TGCGCCAGCAGCCCCAACAGGGGGATGGTCACTGAAGCTTTCTTT
TRBD1	.	TRBV4-3	TRBJ1-2	CASSQDGQGSNGYTF	TGCGCCAGCAGCCAGGATGGACAGGGGTCTAATGGCTACACCTTC
.	.	TRBV6-5	TRBJ1-3	CASVGSSGNTIYF	TGTGCCAGCGTGGGGAGCTCTGGAAACACCATATATTTT
TRBD2	.	TRBV4-1	TRBJ2-2	CASSRSWSGGDTGELFF	TGCGCCAGCAGCCGCTCTTGGAGCGGGGGGGACACCGGGGAGCTGTTTTTT
.	.	TRBV18	TRBJ1-2	CASSPPSRGRVGYGYTF	TGTGCCAGCTCACCACCTAGTCGGGGGCGCGTAGGGTATGGCTACACCTTC
TRBD1	.	TRBV5-1	TRBJ1-1	CASSLDRGHVNTEAFF	TGCGCCAGCAGCTTGGACAGGGGGCACGTGAACACTGAAGCTTTCTTT
TRBD1	.	TRBV5-8	TRBJ1-4	CASSSRDSNEKLFF	TGTGCCAGCAGCTCGCGGGACAGTAATGAAAAACTGTTTTTT
.	.	TRBV7-9	TRBJ1-1	CAGEGRQGTEAFF	TGTGCCGGCGAGGGGAGGCAGGGGACTGAAGCTTTCTTT
TRBD1	.	TRBV7-9	TRBJ1-4	CASSFSVSGPSTGVEKLFF	TGTGCCAGCAGCTTCTCGGTCTCAGGGCCGTCGACAGGGGTAGAAAAACTGTTTTTT
.	.	TRBV25-1	TRBJ2-5	CASSEYSPGGETQYF	TGTGCCAGCAGTGAATATTCCCCGGGTGGAGAGACCCAGTACTTC
.	.	TRBV3-1/TRBV3-2	TRBJ2-7	CASSQEVRGEQYF	TGTGCCAGCAGCCAAGAGGTCCGGGGCGAGCAGTACTTC
.	.	TRBV18	TRBJ2-7	CASSSDSGAEQYF	TGTGCCAGCTCCTCCGATTCGGGGGCCGAGCAGTACTTC
.	once	TRBV7-9	TRBJ1-1	CASSLDGGNTEAFF	TGTGCCAGCAGCTTAGATGGGGGAAACACTGAAGCTTTCTTT
TRBD1	.	TRBV5-1	TRBJ2-5	CASSWLGQGWAGETQYF	TGCGCCAGCAGCTGGCTGGGACAGGGCTGGGCCGGGGAGACCCAGTACTTC
TRBD1	.	TRBV9	TRBJ1-1	CASSPRTGYMNTEAFF	TGTGCCAGCAGCCCACGGACAGGCTACATGAACACTGAAGCTTTCTTT
.	.	TRBV9	TRBJ1-2	CASSRRTAFNYGYTF	TGTGCCAGCAGTCGTAGGACAGCTTTCAATTATGGCTACACCTTC
.	.	TRBV19	TRBJ2-1	CATRQGGSYNEQFF	TGTGCCACCCGGCAAGGGGGGTCCTACAATGAGCAGTTCTTC
.	.	TRBV19	TRBJ2-3	CASSRAPGGTDTQYF	TGTGCCAGTAGCCGGGCCCCAGGGGGCACAGATACGCAGTATTTT
.	.	TRBV9	TRBJ2-2	CASSVAGASSPRARSPGELFF	TGTGCCAGCAGCGTAGCTGGGGCTAGTAGTCCGCGGGCCAGAAGTCCCGGGGAGCTGTTTTTT
.	.	TRBV2	TRBJ1-2	CASSEEVGAYGYTF	TGTGCCAGCAGTGAAGAGGTAGGGGCCTATGGCTACACCTTC
.	.	TRBV7-9	TRBJ1-1	CASSFFRETNTEAFF	TGTGCCAGCAGCTTTTTTAGGGAAACGAACACTGAAGCTTTCTTT
.	.	TRBV13	TRBJ1-1	CASSPNEAPYEAFF	TGTGCCAGCAGCCCGAACGAAGCACCATATGAAGCTTTCTTT
.	.	TRBV6-6	TRBJ2-5	CASSYSPGEETQYF	TGTGCCAGCAGTTACTCGCCGGGGGAAGAGACCCAGTACTTC
.	.	TRBV5-6	TRBJ2-2	CASSSLMGPNTGELFF	TGTGCCAGCAGCAGCCTGATGGGACCGAACACCGGGGAGCTGTTTTTT
.	.	TRBV2	TRBJ1-2	CASEGDTANYGYTF	TGTGCCAGCGAGGGGGACACAGCTAACTATGGCTACACCTTC
.	.	TRBV5-1	TRBJ1-5	CASSLGSQTEPQHF	TGCGCCAGCAGCTTGGGGTCTCAGACTGAGCCCCAGCATTTT
.	.	TRBV28	TRBJ1-2	CASRTATNYGYTF	TGTGCCAGCCGGACGGCCACTAACTATGGCTACACCTTC
.	.	TRBV4-3	TRBJ1-2	CASSQAPQASYGYTF	TGCGCCAGCAGCCAAGCCCCTCAGGCCAGCTATGGCTACACCTTC
TRBD1	.	TRBV5-8	TRBJ1-5	CASSWDRDQPQHF	TGTGCCAGCAGCTGGGACAGGGATCAGCCCCAGCATTTT
.	.	TRBV3-1/TRBV3-2	TRBJ2-2	CASSQAPQLVGSGELFF	TGTGCCAGCAGCCAAGCCCCCCAATTGGTGGGGTCCGGGGAGCTGTTTTTT
TRBD2	.	TRBV6-5	TRBJ2-5	CASSYSTSGLQTQYF	TGTGCCAGCAGTTACTCGACTAGCGGGTTACAGACCCAGTACTTC
.	.	TRBV5-4	TRBJ2-5	CASSFGVQETQYF	TGTGCCAGCAGCTTCGGGGTCCAAGAGACCCAGTACTTC
.	.	TRBV9	TRBJ2-1	CASSMSRDSQTREQFF	TGTGCCAGCAGCATGTCCCGGGACTCCCAAACAAGAGAGCAGTTCTTC
TRBD1	.	TRBV11-2	TRBJ2-3	CASRSIPWTGTDTQYF	TGTGCCAGCAGATCTATCCCCTGGACAGGGACAGATACGCAGTATTTT
.	.	TRBV21-1	TRBJ1-1	CASSILQATGKAFF	TGTGCCAGCAGTATACTCCAGGCGACGGGAAAAGCTTTCTTT
.	once	TRBV10-1	TRBJ2-1	CASSVGRVGYNEQFF	TGCGCCAGCAGTGTAGGCCGGGTCGGTTACAATGAGCAGTTCTTC
TRBD1	once	TRBV19	TRBJ1-6	CASSVQGTLLNSPLHF	TGTGCCAGTAGTGTACAGGGGACTCTCCTAAATTCACCCCTCCACTTT
.	.	TRBV7-3	TRBJ1-1	CASSLNRGTEAFF	TGTGCCAGCAGCTTAAATCGGGGGACTGAAGCTTTCTTT
.	.	TRBV5-6	TRBJ2-7	CASSVGGAFTYEQYF	TGTGCCAGCAGCGTAGGGGGGGCCTTTACCTACGAGCAGTACTTC